These T cell receptor beta chains were read from a single sample in a study of T cell repertoires in cytomegalovirus infection. TCRdb reprocessed the reads via MiXCR and lists one record per CDR3 protein. The sample includes nearly 450,000 distinct CDR3 sequences, around 32% seen only once; the top ten take 12% to 15%. Sequencing was done on a sample of PBMCs. The receptors derive from a human donor in good health (CMV status not recorded). Some clones in this sample may be carry-over from other donors' samples. Both conserved end residues are part of each CDR3. A D gene is named only where the DNA matches it firmly. Size is stated for part of the rows, as once, few or many counts, or as a class when the clone is expanded.

few	TRBD2	TRBV5-6	TRBJ2-1	TGTGCCAGCAGGGAAGCGGGGGGCCTAAACAATGAGCAGTTCTTC	CASREAGGLNNEQFF
NA	NA	TRBV6-6	TRBJ2-7	TGTGCCAGCAGTTTATTAGCGTCCACCTACGAGCAGTACTTC	CASSLLASTYEQYF
few	TRBD2	TRBV29-1	TRBJ2-3	TGCAGCGCCGTGTTGGGGAGGGGCACAGATACGCAGTATTTT	CSAVLGRGTDTQYF
few	TRBD1	TRBV6-1	TRBJ1-1	TGTGCCAGCACCGCAAGGACAGGGACCACTGAAGCTTTCTTT	CASTARTGTTEAFF
NA	NA	TRBV6-6	TRBJ2-7	TGTGCCAGCAGTTCCAAATACGAGCAGTACTTC	CASSSKYEQYF
NA	NA	TRBV29-1	TRBJ2-7	TGCAGCGTTGCTTCGACCTACGAGCAGTACTTC	CSVASTYEQYF
NA	TRBD1	TRBV19	TRBJ1-1	TGTGCCAGTAGGGACAGGACGAACACTGAAGCTTTCTTT	CASRDRTNTEAFF
many	NA	TRBV27	TRBJ2-7	TGTGCCAGCAGCCTCGTAGGCACACTCTACGAGCAGTACTTC	CASSLVGTLYEQYF
few	NA	TRBV19	TRBJ1-1	TGTGCCAGTAGTATTATGCCCCTGGATAACACTGAAGCTTTCTTT	CASSIMPLDNTEAFF
NA	TRBD1	TRBV9	TRBJ1-2	TGTGCCAGCAGCGTACGGGACAGGGGCTTTTATGGCTACACCTTC	CASSVRDRGFYGYTF
NA	TRBD2	TRBV7-8	TRBJ2-1	TGTGCCAGCAGCTTAGTAGCGGGGGTACGCAATGAGCAGTTCTTC	CASSLVAGVRNEQFF
once	NA	TRBV12-3/TRBV12-4	TRBJ1-1	TGTGCCAGCAGTTCCAGGGAGTCCACTGAAGCTTTATTT	CASSSRESTEALF
few	NA	TRBV29-1	TRBJ1-5	TGCAGCGTGGGGGACAGCAATCAGCCCCAGCATTTT	CSVGDSNQPQHF
few	NA	TRBV11-2	TRBJ2-2	TGTGCCAGCAGCTTCCTTTGGCGAATAACCGGGGAGCTGTTTTTT	CASSFLWRITGELFF
NA	TRBD2	TRBV7-9	TRBJ2-5	TGTGCCAGCAGCTTAGCGATGCGGGGGGGCCAAGAGACCCAGTACTTC	CASSLAMRGGQETQYF
few	TRBD1	TRBV28	TRBJ2-7	TGTGCCAGCAGTTCCCGATCACAGGGGACGGCCGAGCAGTACTTC	CASSSRSQGTAEQYF
few	NA	TRBV19	TRBJ2-2	TGTGCCAGTAGTCCGCAGTGGGCTAATTCGAACACCGGGGAGCTGTTTTTT	CASSPQWANSNTGELFF
NA	TRBD2	TRBV6-2/TRBV6-3	TRBJ2-3	TGTGCCAGTCAGACTAGCGGGGAATCGCAGTATTTT	CASQTSGESQYF
NA	TRBD1	TRBV7-8	TRBJ2-7	TGTGCCAGCATCGACTGGGGACAGGGAGCCGAGCAGTACTTC	CASIDWGQGAEQYF
few	NA	TRBV15	TRBJ1-6	TGTGCCACCAGCAACCATGGGGGTTCACCCCTCCACTTT	CATSNHGGSPLHF
few	TRBD1	TRBV4-2	TRBJ2-1	TGTGCCAGCAGCCAAGACGCCGGGACAGGGGGGTACAATGAGCAGTTCTTC	CASSQDAGTGGYNEQFF
few	NA	TRBV5-4	TRBJ2-2	TGTGCCAGCAGCTTGGGGGGGGCTACCACCGGGGAGCTGTTTTTT	CASSLGGATTGELFF
NA	NA	TRBV6-2/TRBV6-3	TRBJ1-2	TGTGCCAGCAGGGACAGCGCTAACTATGGCTACACCTTC	CASRDSANYGYTF
NA	NA	TRBV28	TRBJ2-1	TGTGCCAGCAGTTCCCTCCTCGACTCGGATCAGTTCTTC	CASSSLLDSDQFF
few	TRBD1	TRBV4-1	TRBJ1-1	TGCGCCAGCAGCCAAGAAACGGGACAGGGGGCTACTGAAGCTTTCTTT	CASSQETGQGATEAFF
NA	NA	TRBV6-5	TRBJ2-2	TGTGCCAGCAGTTACCGAACCACCAAAGGAACAAACACCGGGGAGCTGTTTTTT	CASSYRTTKGTNTGELFF
NA	NA	TRBV3-1	TRBJ2-2	TGTGCCAGCAGCCAAGTAAAGGTTACCGGGGAGCTGTTTTTT	CASSQVKVTGELFF
NA	TRBD1	TRBV20-1	TRBJ1-4	TGCAGTGCTAGCAGCAGGGGGCGTACTAATGAAAAACTGTTTTTT	CSASSRGRTNEKLFF
few	TRBD2	TRBV19	TRBJ2-1	TGTGCCAGTAGTACTGATGAAACTAGCGGCTACTACAATGAGCAGTTCTTC	CASSTDETSGYYNEQFF
few	TRBD1	TRBV6-2/TRBV6-3	TRBJ2-6	TGTGCCAGCAGTTACTTCAGGGGGCGGTCTGGGGCCAACGTCCTGACTTTC	CASSYFRGRSGANVLTF
many	NA	TRBV7-2	TRBJ1-1	TGTGCCAGCAGCAGACTTCAGGGAGGAACTGAAGCTTTCTTT	CASSRLQGGTEAFF
NA	NA	TRBV20-1	TRBJ2-7	TGCAGTGCTTCAAGGGGCGGCAGTTTCTACGAGCAGTACTTC	CSASRGGSFYEQYF
NA	TRBD2	TRBV6-6	TRBJ2-7	TGTGCCACCAAACCGGGACTAGCGGGGGGCCACACCTCCTACGAGCAGTACTTC	CATKPGLAGGHTSYEQYF
NA	NA	TRBV7-6	TRBJ2-1	TGTGCCAGCAGCCCGTGGGCAGTAAACAATGAGCAGTTCTTC	CASSPWAVNNEQFF
few	TRBD1	TRBV20-1	TRBJ2-7	TGCAGTGCCGACCTGGACAGGGACTTCTACGAGCAGTACTTC	CSADLDRDFYEQYF
few	NA	TRBV7-2	TRBJ2-7	TGTGCCAGCAGCTTCTCATCTAGGGGAAGGTCCTACGAGCAGTACTTC	CASSFSSRGRSYEQYF
many	NA	TRBV28	TRBJ2-1	TGTGCCAGCAGTCCGGCAGGGAGCCCCTACAATGAGCAGTTCTTC	CASSPAGSPYNEQFF
many	TRBD2	TRBV7-2	TRBJ2-6	TGTGCCAGCAGCTTAGCCCTTGCGGGGGGGGGTGCGGGGGCCAACGTCCTGACTTTC	CASSLALAGGGAGANVLTF
NA	NA	TRBV6-5	TRBJ2-1	TGTGCCAGCAGTTCCACCTCAGGGAGCTCCTACAATGAGCAGTTCTTC	CASSSTSGSSYNEQFF
NA	NA	TRBV10-1	TRBJ2-1	TGCGCCAGCAGTGAGTCCGGAGGGGGTGATGAGCAGTTCTTC	CASSESGGGDEQFF
few	NA	TRBV7-2	TRBJ2-3	TGTGCCAGCAGCTCACTAACAGATACGCAGTATTTT	CASSSLTDTQYF
many	NA	TRBV12-3/TRBV12-4	TRBJ1-2	TGTGCCAGCAGACCGCAGGGAAGGTTGGCAGGTCCTAACTATGGCTACACCTTC	CASRPQGRLAGPNYGYTF
many	TRBD1	TRBV12-3/TRBV12-4	TRBJ1-5	TGTGCCAGCAGTTCGAACGTCAGGGATGGGACAGGGACCGTCCGGCAGCCCCAGCATTTT	CASSSNVRDGTGTVRQPQHF
few	NA	TRBV11-2	TRBJ1-2	TGTGCCAGCAGCTTTGGGGGGCAAGGCGGCTACACCTTC	CASSFGGQGGYTF
NA	TRBD2	TRBV11-1	TRBJ2-1	TGTGCCAGCAGCTTAGCGCAAACTAGCGGGGGAAAAAGCTCCTACAATGAGCAGTTCTTC	CASSLAQTSGGKSSYNEQFF
few	NA	TRBV6-5	TRBJ1-1	TGTGCCAGCAGTTACCGGGGAGGGAGGGAAGCTTTATTT	CASSYRGGREALF